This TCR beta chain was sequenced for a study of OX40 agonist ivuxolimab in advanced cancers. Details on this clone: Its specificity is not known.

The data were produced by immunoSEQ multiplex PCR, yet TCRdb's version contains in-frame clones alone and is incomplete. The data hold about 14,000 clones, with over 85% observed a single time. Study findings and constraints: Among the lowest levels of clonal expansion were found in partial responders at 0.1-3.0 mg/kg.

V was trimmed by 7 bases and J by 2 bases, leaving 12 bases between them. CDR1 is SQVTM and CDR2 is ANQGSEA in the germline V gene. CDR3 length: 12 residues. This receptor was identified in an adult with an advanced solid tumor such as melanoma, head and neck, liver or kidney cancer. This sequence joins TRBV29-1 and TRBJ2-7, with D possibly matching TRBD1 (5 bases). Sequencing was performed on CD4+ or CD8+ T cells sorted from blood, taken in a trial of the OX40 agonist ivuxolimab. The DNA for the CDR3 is TGCAGCGGCGTGACAGAAACCTACGAGCAGTACTTC. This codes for CSGVTETYEQYF.